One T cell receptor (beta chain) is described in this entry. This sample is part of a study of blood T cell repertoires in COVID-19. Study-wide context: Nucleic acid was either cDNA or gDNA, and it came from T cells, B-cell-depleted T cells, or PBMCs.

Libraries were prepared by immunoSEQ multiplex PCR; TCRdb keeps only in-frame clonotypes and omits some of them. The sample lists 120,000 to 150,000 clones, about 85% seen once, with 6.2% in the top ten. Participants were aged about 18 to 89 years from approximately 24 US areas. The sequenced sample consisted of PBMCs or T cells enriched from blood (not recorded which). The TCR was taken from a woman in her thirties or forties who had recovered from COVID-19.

The CDR3: CASSRGNEQFF. For the CDR3, the DNA is TGTGCCAGCAGTCGGGGCAATGAGCAGTTCTTC. This rearrangement joins TRBV12-3 or TRBV12-4 to TRBJ2-1; tentatively, D is TRBD2 (5 bases). V lost 5 bases, J lost 6 bases, and 5 bases lay in between. The CDR3 spans 11 residues.